The clone carrying this T cell receptor beta chain was recorded a few times. The data are from a study of CD8+ T cells in alopecia areata. Study overall: The authors scored treated patients' severity by affected scalp percentage.

cDNA reverse transcribed from extracted RNA served as the sequencing template. Data came from immunoSEQ multiplex PCR; TCRdb stores just in-frame clones and leaves some out. The sample yields about 180,000 clones, roughly 50% seen once. Treatment described: oral pan-JAK inhibitor, 5-10 mg twice daily. This CDR3 comprises 12 residues. Trimming shortened V by 5 bases and J by 0 bases, and 7 bases separated the two germline ends. The germline V gene encodes CDR1 GTSNPN and CDR2 SVGIG (reference sequence). Here the sequenced sample was CD8+ T cells sorted from blood, taken at week 24, from a patient treated with tofacitinib. The origin of this receptor is a human donor with alopecia areata. The chain joins TRBV30 to TRBJ1-1; D unresolved. The DNA for the CDR3 is TGTGCCTGGGGTAGCATGAACACTGAAGCTTTCTTT. This codes for CAWGSMNTEAFF.